The sample holds a few counts of the clone carrying this TCR beta chain. The source of the sample is a study of blood T cell repertoires in COVID-19. Study context: The cDNA or gDNA used as material had been derived from T cells, B-cell-depleted T cells, or PBMCs.

The V gene's germline CDR1 is SEHNR and CDR2 FQNEAQ (reference sequence). The CDR3 extends over 16 amino acids. The V and J ends lost 5 bases and 3 bases respectively, with 17 bases between them. In the source study's methods: Reference gene primer amplification gave estimated nucleated cell counts. Using immunoSEQ multiplex PCR, the repertoire was profiled, and TCRdb retains in-frame clones only, with some absent. D and trimming were read from the DNA, whereas the V and J calls and clone size are those reported in that table. The sample lists 100,000 to 150,000 clones, 70% to 80% occurring once. The chain joins TRBV7-9 to TRBJ1-3, with D unclear. The clonotype was recovered from a man aged 40-50 years with active or convalescent COVID-19. Specimen: peripheral blood. The CDR3 reads CASSPRTGLSGNTIYF. CDR3 DNA sequence: TGTGCCAGCAGCCCCAGGACCGGACTTAGTGGAAACACCATATATTTT. The full variable domain, with the rest looked up from reference TRBV7-9 and TRBJ1-3, is DTGVSQNPRHKITKRGQNVTFRCDPISEHNRLYWYRQTLGQGPEFLTYFQNEAQLEKSRLLSDRFSAERPKGSFSTLEIQRTEQGDSAMYLCASSPRTGLSGNTIYFGEGSWLTVV.